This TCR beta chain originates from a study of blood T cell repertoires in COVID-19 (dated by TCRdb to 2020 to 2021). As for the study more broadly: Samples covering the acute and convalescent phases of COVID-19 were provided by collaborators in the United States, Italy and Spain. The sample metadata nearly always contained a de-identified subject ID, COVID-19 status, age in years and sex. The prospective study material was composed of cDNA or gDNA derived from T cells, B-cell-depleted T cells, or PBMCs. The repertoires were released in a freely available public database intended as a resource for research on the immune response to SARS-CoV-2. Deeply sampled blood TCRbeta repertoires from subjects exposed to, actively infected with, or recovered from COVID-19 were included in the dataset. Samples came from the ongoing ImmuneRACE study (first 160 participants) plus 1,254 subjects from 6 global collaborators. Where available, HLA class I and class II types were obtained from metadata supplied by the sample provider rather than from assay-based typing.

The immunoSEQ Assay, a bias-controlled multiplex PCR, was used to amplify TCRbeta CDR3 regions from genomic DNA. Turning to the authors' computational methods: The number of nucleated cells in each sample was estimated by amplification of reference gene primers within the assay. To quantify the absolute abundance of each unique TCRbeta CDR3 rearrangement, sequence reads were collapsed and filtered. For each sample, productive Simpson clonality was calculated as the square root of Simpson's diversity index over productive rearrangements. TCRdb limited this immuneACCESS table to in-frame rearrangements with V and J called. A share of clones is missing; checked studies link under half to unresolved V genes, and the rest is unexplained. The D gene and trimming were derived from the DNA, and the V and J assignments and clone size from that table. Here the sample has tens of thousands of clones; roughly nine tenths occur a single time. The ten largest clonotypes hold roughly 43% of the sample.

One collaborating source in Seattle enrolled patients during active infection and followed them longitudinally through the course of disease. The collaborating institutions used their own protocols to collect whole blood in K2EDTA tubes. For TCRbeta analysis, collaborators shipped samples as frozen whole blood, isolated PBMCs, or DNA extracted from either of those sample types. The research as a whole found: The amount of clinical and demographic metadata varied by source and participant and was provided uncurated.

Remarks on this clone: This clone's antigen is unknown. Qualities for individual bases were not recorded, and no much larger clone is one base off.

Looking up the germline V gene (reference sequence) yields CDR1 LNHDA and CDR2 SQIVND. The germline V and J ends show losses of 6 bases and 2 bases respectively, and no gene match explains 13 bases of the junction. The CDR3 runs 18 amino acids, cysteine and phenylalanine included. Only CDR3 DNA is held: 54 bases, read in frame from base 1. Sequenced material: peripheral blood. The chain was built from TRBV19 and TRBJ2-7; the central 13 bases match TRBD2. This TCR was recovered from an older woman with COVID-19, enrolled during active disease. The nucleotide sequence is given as TGTGCCAGTAGCCTCGAAGGGACTAGCGGGGCCACAACCTACGAGCAGTACTTC. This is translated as CASSLEGTSGATTYEQYF. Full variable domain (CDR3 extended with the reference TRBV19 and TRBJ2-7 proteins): DGGITQSPKYLFRKEGQNVTLSCEQNLNHDAMYWYRQDPGQGLRLIYYSQIVNDFQKGDIAEGYSVSREKKESFPLTVTSAQKNPTAFYLCASSLEGTSGATTYEQYFGPGTRLTVT.